The 30 T cell receptor beta chains below come from one sample, sequenced in a study of graft-versus-host responses after intestinal transplantation. Using immunoSEQ multiplex PCR, the repertoire was profiled, and TCRdb retains in-frame clones only, with some absent. This sample has some 83,000 clones, with around 91% found just once. For these receptors, no antigen is known. The starting material was unstimulated CD4+ T cells sorted from spleen or lymph node cells, obtained before intestinal transplant. Receptors were obtained from a human donor who received an intestinal transplant.

CDR3 protein: CASSLGRAGGQETQYF. In nucleotides, the CDR3 is TGCGCCAGCAGCCTGGGTCGGGCGGGGGGACAAGAGACCCAGTACTTC. The chain employs TRBV5-1 and TRBJ2-5; 8 bases fit TRBD2. The germline gives CDR1 SGHRS, CDR2 YFSETQ. Trimming removed 4 bases from V and 2 bases from J; junction bases left unmatched: 10. The CDR3 loop spans 16 amino acids. The variable domain in full, completed from reference TRBV5-1 and TRBJ2-5, reads KAGVTQTPRYLIKTRGQQVTLSCSPISGHRSVSWYQQTPGQGLQFLFEYFSETQRNKGNFPGRFSGRQFSNSRSEMNVSTLELGDSALYLCASSLGRAGGQETQYFGPGTRLLVL.

The chain combines TRBV19 with TRBJ2-7, with a possible D match to TRBD1 (5 bases). Germline-derived CDR1 and CDR2 are LNHDA and SQIVND (reference sequence). This CDR3 has 15 amino acids. Trimming pared 5 bases from V and 3 bases from J, leaving 17 bases between. The CDR3 reads CASSARTIVGYEQYF. For the CDR3, the DNA is TGTGCCAGTAGTGCTCGGACAATTGTGGGCTACGAGCAGTACTTC.

The chain has TRBV6-5 and TRBJ2-5, with 7 positions matching TRBD2. Per germline, CDR1 MNHEY and CDR2 SVGAGI. The CDR3 is made up of 14 amino acids. Germline trimming cut 5 bases from V and 2 bases from J; bases unmatched to any gene: 5. The CDR3 region has the DNA TGTGCCAGCAGTCTGACTAGCCCGCAAGAGACCCAGTACTTC. Residues: CASSLTSPQETQYF.

The chain combines TRBV7-9 with TRBJ1-4; D not resolved. With 2 bases removed from V and 0 bases from J, the gap between germline ends came to 13 bases. Germline-derived CDR1 and CDR2 are SEHNR and FQNEAQ (reference sequence). The CDR3 runs 17 residues. DNA of the CDR3: TGTGCCAGCAGCTTAATAGGAGGAAGTGCAACTAATGAAAAACTGTTTTTT. It yields the protein CASSLIGGSATNEKLFF.

V usage is TRBV12-5 and J usage is TRBJ2-6; 8 positions agree with TRBD1. The CDR3 is 21 residues long. Trimming at V came to 4 bases and at J to 0 bases, leaving 17 bases not matched to a gene. CDR1 is LGHNT and CDR2 is FRNRAP in the germline V gene. DNA of the CDR3: TGTGCTAGTGGTTCGGACAGGGCCTTACAATACAAGAGCTCTGGGGCCAACGTCCTGACTTTC. Amino acids: CASGSDRALQYKSSGANVLTF. Full variable domain (outside the CDR3, taken from reference TRBV12-5 and TRBJ2-6): DARVTQTPRHKVTEMGQEVTMRCQPILGHNTVFWYRQTMMQGLELLAYFRNRAPLDDSGMPKDRFSAEMPDATLATLKIQPSEPRDSAVYFCASGSDRALQYKSSGANVLTFGAGSRLTVL.

The chain employs TRBV4-3 and TRBJ2-3; 11 nucleotides align to TRBD2. Germline loops: CDR1 LGHNA, CDR2 YSLEER. The CDR3 is 17 amino acids. Unmatched junction bases numbered 8, after V lost 0 bases and J lost 6 bases. The CDR3 region has the DNA TGCGCCAGCAGCCAAGATAGGGTGGCTAGCGGGGGGGATACGCAGTATTTT. Encoded protein: CASSQDRVASGGDTQYF.

The chain is built from TRBV7-2 and TRBJ1-1; D possibly corresponds to TRBD1 (5 bases). The V and J ends lost 7 bases and 6 bases respectively, with 18 bases between them. Germline lookup yields CDR1 SGHTA and CDR2 FQGNSA. This CDR3 is built from 14 residues. The CDR3 DNA follows: TGTGCCAGCACCCCAGTTAGGGGAAGCGCTGAAGCTTTCTTT. It codes for CASTPVRGSAEAFF.

The V and J genes are TRBV30 and TRBJ1-6; possible D gene TRBD1, 5 bases. The CDR3 runs 15 residues. Trimming took 4 bases from V and 7 from J, leaving 17 bases between them. Germline CDR1 is GTSNPN and CDR2 is SVGIG (reference sequence). The DNA of the CDR3 is TGTGCCTGGACCACAGATCAGGGCCGGAATTCACCCCTCCACTTT. Translated, it gives CAWTTDQGRNSPLHF.

The chain employs TRBV30 and TRBJ2-1; TRBD2 matches at 7 bases. CDR3 size: 17 residues. The ends lost 3 bases at V and 3 bases at J; junction bases unmatched: 14. Germline V gene lookup returns CDR1 GTSNPN and CDR2 SVGIG (reference sequence). The DNA of the CDR3 is TGTGCCTGGAGCGCCGATAGGGGAGGGCCGATCTACAATGAGCAGTTCTTC. Its protein is CAWSADRGGPIYNEQFF.

The chain employs TRBV27 and TRBJ1-1; 9 nucleotides agree with TRBD1. V lost 1 base and J lost 6; bases outside the gene matches: 6. CDR3 length: 15 residues. The germline CDR1 and CDR2 sequences are MNHEY and SMNVEV (reference sequence). CDR3 bases: TGTGCCAGCAGTTTATTGGGACAGGGCCGGGCTGAAGCTTTCTTT. It yields the protein CASSLLGQGRAEAFF.

V is TRBV30 and J is TRBJ2-2; D unresolved. This CDR3 comprises 17 residues. V dropped 4 bases and J dropped 2 bases, with 20 bases sitting between them. Germline CDR1 reads GTSNPN; CDR2 reads SVGIG (reference sequence). CDR3 sequence (DNA): TGTGCCTGGAATGACCTAGAAGTCTATCTAAACACCGGGGAGCTGTTTTTT. It codes for CAWNDLEVYLNTGELFF.

This clone has only one observation. The chain is built from TRBV7-2 and TRBJ2-2; 10 bases are a match to TRBD2. CDR1 is SGHTA, CDR2 FQGNSA, per germline. The ends lost 4 bases at V and 8 bases at J; junction bases unmatched: 7. The length of the CDR3 is 15 residues. The CDR3 nucleotides read TGTGCCAGCAGCTATCAGCGGGGGGGTTCAGGGGAGCTGTTTTTT. Encoded protein: CASSYQRGGSGELFF. Supplemented by reference TRBV7-2 and TRBJ2-2, the full variable domain reads GAGVSQSPSNKVTEKGKDVELRCDPISGHTALYWYRQSLGQGLEFLIYFQGNSAPDKSGLPSDRFSAERTGGSVSTLTIQRTQQEDSAVYLCASSYQRGGSGELFFGEGSRLTVL.

The chain combines TRBV19 with TRBJ1-1, with D possibly being TRBD1 (6 bases). Germline V CDR1 and CDR2: LNHDA, SQIVND (reference sequence). The V end lost 3 bases, the J end lost 1 base, and 12 bases lay between the germline ends. The CDR3 covers 15 residues. The DNA for the CDR3 is TGTGCCAGTAGTATCGTTACAGGGACGAACACTGAAGCTTTCTTT. Encoded protein: CASSIVTGTNTEAFF.

The DNA of the CDR3 is TGTGCCAGTAGTATAGTCAGGGGGCGGACTGAAGCTTTCTTT. Its translation: CASSIVRGRTEAFF. The V call is TRBV19, the J call TRBJ1-1; 8 bases map to TRBD1. The germline V gene encodes CDR1 LNHDA and CDR2 SQIVND (reference sequence). The CDR3 length is 14 residues. After removal of 1 base from V and 5 bases from J, the junction contained 3 bases not matched to a gene.

This clone was recorded only once. The gene calls are TRBV7-9 and TRBJ1-6; 9 bases align to TRBD1. J gave up 5 bases and V 4 bases, and 3 bases lay outside the gene matches. The CDR3 contains 15 residues. The germline V gene encodes CDR1 SEHNR and CDR2 FQNEAQ (reference sequence). CDR3 loop: CASSYWTGDNSPLHF. DNA of the CDR3: TGTGCCAGCAGCTATTGGACAGGGGATAATTCACCCCTCCACTTT. Full variable domain (missing parts from reference TRBV7-9 and TRBJ1-6): DTGVSQNPRHKITKRGQNVTFRCDPISEHNRLYWYRQTLGQGPEFLTYFQNEAQLEKSRLLSDRFSAERPKGSFSTLEIQRTEQGDSAMYLCASSYWTGDNSPLHFGNGTRLTVT.

This chain links TRBV18 with TRBJ1-4, with 7 bases matching TRBD1. This CDR3 contains 18 residues. Germline trimming cut 6 bases from V and 4 bases from J; bases unmatched to any gene: 17. The V gene's germline CDR1 is KGHSH and CDR2 LQKENI. CDR3 region: CASSATRGTAGFNEKLFF. Here the CDR3 DNA reads TGTGCCAGCTCCGCCACCAGGGGGACTGCAGGGTTTAATGAAAAACTGTTTTTT.

The chain joins TRBV4-2 to TRBJ2-1; TRBD2 agrees at 11 bases. Germline-derived CDR1 and CDR2 are LGHNA and YNFKEQ. With V trimmed by 2 bases and J by 4 bases, 4 bases remained unmatched. This CDR3 comprises 16 residues. CDR3 sequence: CASSQPLAGGYNEQFF. The CDR3 nucleotides read TGTGCCAGCAGCCAACCTCTAGCGGGGGGTTACAATGAGCAGTTCTTC.

The chain uses TRBV7-9 and TRBJ1-6; maybe TRBD1 (6 bases). This CDR3 region has 18 residues. In germline, CDR1 is SEHNR, CDR2 FQNEAQ (reference sequence). V lost 6 bases, J lost 5 bases, and 23 bases lay in between. This chain's CDR3 is CASSLGSQTGPNNSPLHF. Here the CDR3 DNA reads TGTGCCAGCAGTCTAGGATCCCAGACAGGCCCCAATAATTCACCCCTCCACTTT.

The V call is TRBV29-1, the J call TRBJ2-6; 12 bases align to TRBD1. V lost 5 bases, J lost 3 bases, and 5 bases stayed unmatched. The CDR3 covers 16 residues. Germline V gene data show CDR1 as SQVTM and CDR2 as ANQGSEA. For the CDR3, the DNA is TGCAGCGTTTTGGGACAGGGGGCTGGTGGGGCCAACGTCCTGACTTTC. Its protein is CSVLGQGAGGANVLTF.

The chain couples TRBV5-4 to TRBJ2-3; the match to TRBD2 covers 10 bases. Germline loops: CDR1 SGHNT, CDR2 YYREEE (reference sequence). Losses at the gene ends were 4 bases for V and 8 bases for J; bases not matched to a gene: 4. The CDR3 consists of 13 residues. This CDR3 reads CASSASGGGTQYF. In DNA form, the CDR3 reads TGTGCCAGCAGCGCCAGCGGGGGGGGTACGCAGTATTTT.

The chain carries TRBV4-3 and TRBJ1-6; D unresolved. There are 13 residues in the CDR3. Germline loops: CDR1 LGHNA, CDR2 YSLEER. V dropped 0 bases and J dropped 7 bases, with 4 bases sitting between them. CDR3 sequence reads: CASSQDRNSPLHF. The CDR3 nucleotides are TGCGCCAGCAGCCAAGATCGGAATTCACCCCTCCACTTT.

The chain recombines TRBV12-5 with TRBJ2-6; a possible D gene is TRBD1 (5 bases). The CDR3 sequence is 23 residues long. V was pared by 0 bases and J by 0 bases, with 27 bases between. Germline V gene sequence: CDR1 LGHNT, CDR2 FRNRAP. The CDR3: CASGLVFAFSRASLVSGANVLTF. The CDR3 nucleotides read TGTGCTAGTGGTTTGGTATTTGCTTTCTCCAGGGCTTCTCTGGTCTCTGGGGCCAACGTCCTGACTTTC.

This chain joins TRBV10-3 and TRBJ2-7; the match to TRBD1 covers 7 bases. Per the germline V gene, CDR1 is ENHRY and CDR2 is SYGVKD. There are 17 residues in the CDR3. V gave up 0 bases and J gave up 1 base; unmatched junction bases: 9. The CDR3, as DNA: TGTGCCATCAGTGAGTCCTCCGGGACAGCTTTTTCCTACGAGCAGTACTTC. As protein: CAISESSGTAFSYEQYF.

This clone was seen a single time. The V and J genes are TRBV7-9 and TRBJ2-2; tentatively, D is TRBD2 (5 bases). The CDR3 consists of 15 residues. Deletions cut 2 bases from V and 6 bases from J, with 13 bases between. The V gene's germline CDR1 is SEHNR and CDR2 FQNEAQ (reference sequence). DNA of the CDR3: TGTGCCAGCAGCTTATTCAATATGGGAGCCGGGGAGCTGTTTTTT. Protein sequence: CASSLFNMGAGELFF. Using reference TRBV7-9 and TRBJ2-2 for the parts outside the CDR3, the full variable domain is DTGVSQNPRHKITKRGQNVTFRCDPISEHNRLYWYRQTLGQGPEFLTYFQNEAQLEKSRLLSDRFSAERPKGSFSTLEIQRTEQGDSAMYLCASSLFNMGAGELFFGEGSRLTVL.

The chain is built from TRBV19 and TRBJ2-7; 9 nucleotides match TRBD1. Germline assignment: CDR1 LNHDA and CDR2 SQIVND (reference sequence). Losses at the gene ends were 1 base for V and 3 bases for J; bases not matched to a gene: 10. There are 17 residues in the CDR3. The CDR3 region is CASSIVHAEDRGYEQYF. The CDR3 region has the DNA TGTGCCAGTAGTATAGTTCACGCGGAGGACAGGGGCTACGAGCAGTACTTC.

The chain carries TRBV29-1 and TRBJ1-1; no clear D gene. V lost 6 bases to trimming and J lost 4 bases, with 15 bases between them. The CDR3 runs to 13 residues. Per the germline V gene, CDR1 is SQVTM and CDR2 is ANQGSEA. CDR3 protein: CSVGKGGSTEAFF. For the CDR3, the DNA is TGCAGCGTGGGGAAAGGAGGGAGCACTGAAGCTTTCTTT.

This rearrangement joins TRBV20-1 to TRBJ2-7, with D tentatively TRBD2 (5 bases). Trimming left V 6 bases short and J 3 bases short, with 9 bases between. From germline, CDR1 is DFQATT and CDR2 SNEGSKA (reference sequence). This CDR3 comprises 11 residues. The CDR3 DNA reads TGCAGTGCAACGGACTTCTACGAGCAGTACTTC. Amino acid sequence: CSATDFYEQYF.

This chain links TRBV5-1 with TRBJ1-1; tentatively, D is TRBD1 (5 bases). V was pared by 0 bases and J by 5 bases, with 14 bases between. Germline V gene lookup returns CDR1 SGHRS and CDR2 YFSETQ. The CDR3 is made up of 15 amino acids. CDR3 bases: TGCGCCAGCAGCTTGGATGGGCAGGGTGAAACTGAAGCTTTCTTT. Its protein is CASSLDGQGETEAFF. The full variable domain, rest sourced from reference TRBV5-1 and TRBJ1-1, is KAGVTQTPRYLIKTRGQQVTLSCSPISGHRSVSWYQQTPGQGLQFLFEYFSETQRNKGNFPGRFSGRQFSNSRSEMNVSTLELGDSALYLCASSLDGQGETEAFFGQGTRLTVV.

V is TRBV5-1 and J is TRBJ2-7; D ambiguous. The germline V gene encodes CDR1 SGHRS and CDR2 YFSETQ. Trimming removed 4 bases at V and 5 bases at J, with 16 bases between. This CDR3 contains 14 residues. This CDR3 is CASSPVSLSHEQYF. The CDR3 region has the DNA TGCGCCAGCAGCCCCGTTTCCTTGTCCCACGAGCAGTACTTC.

The rearrangement uses TRBV15 and TRBJ2-7; TRBD2 agrees at 9 bases. The CDR3 runs 18 residues. From germline, CDR1 is LNHNV and CDR2 YYDKDF (reference sequence). V lost 0 bases and J lost 1; bases outside the gene matches: 10. The CDR3 DNA sequence: TGTGCCACCAGCAGAGATCCGGCTCAAGCGGGGGGTTCCTACGAGCAGTACTTC. It translates to CATSRDPAQAGGSYEQYF.